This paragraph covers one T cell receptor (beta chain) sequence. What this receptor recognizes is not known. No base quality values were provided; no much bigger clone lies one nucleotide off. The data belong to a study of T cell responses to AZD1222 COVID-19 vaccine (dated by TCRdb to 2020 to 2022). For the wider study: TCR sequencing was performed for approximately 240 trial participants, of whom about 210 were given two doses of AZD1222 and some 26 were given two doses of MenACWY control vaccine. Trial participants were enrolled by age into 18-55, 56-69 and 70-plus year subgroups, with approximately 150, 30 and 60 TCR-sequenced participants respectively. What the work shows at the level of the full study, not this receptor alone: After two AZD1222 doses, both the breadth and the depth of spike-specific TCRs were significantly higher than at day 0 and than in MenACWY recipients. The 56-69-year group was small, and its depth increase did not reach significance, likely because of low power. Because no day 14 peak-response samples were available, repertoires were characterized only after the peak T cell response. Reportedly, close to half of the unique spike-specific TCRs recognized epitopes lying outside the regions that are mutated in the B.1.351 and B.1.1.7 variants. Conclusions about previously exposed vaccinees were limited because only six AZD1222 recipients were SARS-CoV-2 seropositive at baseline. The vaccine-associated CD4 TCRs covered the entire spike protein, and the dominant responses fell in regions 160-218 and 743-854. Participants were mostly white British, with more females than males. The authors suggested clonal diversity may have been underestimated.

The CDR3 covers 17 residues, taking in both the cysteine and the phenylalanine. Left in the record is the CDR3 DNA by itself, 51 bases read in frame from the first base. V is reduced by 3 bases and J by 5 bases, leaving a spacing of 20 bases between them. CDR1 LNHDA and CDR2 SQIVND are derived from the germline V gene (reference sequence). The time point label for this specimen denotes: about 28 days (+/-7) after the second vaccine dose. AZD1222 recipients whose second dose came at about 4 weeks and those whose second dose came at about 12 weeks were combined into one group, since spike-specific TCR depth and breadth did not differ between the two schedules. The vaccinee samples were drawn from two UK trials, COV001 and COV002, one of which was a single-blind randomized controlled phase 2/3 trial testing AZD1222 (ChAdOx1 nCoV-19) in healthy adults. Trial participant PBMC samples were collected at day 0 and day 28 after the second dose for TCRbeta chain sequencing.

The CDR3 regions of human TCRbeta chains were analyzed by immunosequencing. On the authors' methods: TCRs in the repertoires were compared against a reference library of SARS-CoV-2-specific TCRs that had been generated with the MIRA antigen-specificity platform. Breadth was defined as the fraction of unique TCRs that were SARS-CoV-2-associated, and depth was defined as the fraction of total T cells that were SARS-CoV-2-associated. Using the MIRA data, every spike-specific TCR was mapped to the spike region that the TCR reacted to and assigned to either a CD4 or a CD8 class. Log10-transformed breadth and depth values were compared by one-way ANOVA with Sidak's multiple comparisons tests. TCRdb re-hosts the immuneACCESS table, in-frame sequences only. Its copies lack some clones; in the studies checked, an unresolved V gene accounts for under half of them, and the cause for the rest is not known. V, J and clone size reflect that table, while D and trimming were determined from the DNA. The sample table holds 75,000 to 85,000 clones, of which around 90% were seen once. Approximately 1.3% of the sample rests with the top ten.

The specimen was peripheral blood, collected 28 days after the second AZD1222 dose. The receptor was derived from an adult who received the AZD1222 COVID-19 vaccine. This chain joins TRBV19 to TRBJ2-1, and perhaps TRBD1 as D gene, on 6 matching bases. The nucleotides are TGTGCCAGTAGTATGCCGGACAGAGAGACGATAAACAATGAGCAGTTCTTC. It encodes CASSMPDRETINNEQFF.